The next 2 T cell receptor beta chains were all read from a single sample in a study of Ad26.COV2.S vaccination and SARS-CoV-2 variants. Documented treatment: roughly 18 received Ad26.COV2.S at low or high dose, single or two shots; 5 received placebo; per-sample allocation not given. Samples came from day 63 after the first vaccine or placebo injection. Method: immunoSEQ multiplex PCR; TCRdb's copy keeps in-frame clones and lacks some. The sample lists roughly 410,000 clones, approximately 83% seen once, with approximately 7.8% in the top ten. The specimen comprised peripheral blood, sampled in a trial of Ad26.COV2.S vaccine versus placebo. The receptors derive from a person aged 18-60 years who received the Ad26.COV2.S COVID-19 vaccine or a placebo.

The V call is TRBV6-5, the J call TRBJ2-7; 7 bases align to TRBD1. The CDR3 is made up of 14 amino acids. The V gene end was trimmed by 4 bases and the J gene end by 2 bases; junction bases not matched to a gene: 5. In germline, CDR1 is MNHEY, CDR2 SVGAGI. CDR3 region: CASSSRQGPYEQYF. The CDR3, as DNA: TGTGCCAGCAGTTCCAGACAGGGACCCTACGAGCAGTACTTC.

The chain is built from TRBV7-9 and TRBJ2-7; D is unclear. Trimming cost V 2 bases and J 5 bases, with 10 bases left between them. The V gene's germline CDR1 is SEHNR and CDR2 FQNEAQ (reference sequence). The CDR3 spans 13 residues. DNA for the CDR3: TGTGCCAGCAGCTTAATATTGGAGCACGAGCAGTACTTC. It codes for CASSLILEHEQYF.